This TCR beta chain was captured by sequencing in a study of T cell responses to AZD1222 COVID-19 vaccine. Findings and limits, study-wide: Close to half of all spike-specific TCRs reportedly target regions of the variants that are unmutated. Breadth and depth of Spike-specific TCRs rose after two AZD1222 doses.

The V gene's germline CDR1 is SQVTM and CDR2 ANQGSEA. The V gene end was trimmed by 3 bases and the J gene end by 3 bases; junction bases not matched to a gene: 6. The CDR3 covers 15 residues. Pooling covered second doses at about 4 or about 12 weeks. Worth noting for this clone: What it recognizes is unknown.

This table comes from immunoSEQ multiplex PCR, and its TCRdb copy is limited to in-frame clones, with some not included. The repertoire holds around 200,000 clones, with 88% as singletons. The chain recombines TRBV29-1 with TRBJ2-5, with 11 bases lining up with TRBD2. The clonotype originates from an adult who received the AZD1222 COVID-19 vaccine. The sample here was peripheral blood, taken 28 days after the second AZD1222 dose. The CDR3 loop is CSVDGRLAGKETQYF. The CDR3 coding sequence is TGCAGCGTTGATGGTAGACTAGCGGGAAAAGAGACCCAGTACTTC.